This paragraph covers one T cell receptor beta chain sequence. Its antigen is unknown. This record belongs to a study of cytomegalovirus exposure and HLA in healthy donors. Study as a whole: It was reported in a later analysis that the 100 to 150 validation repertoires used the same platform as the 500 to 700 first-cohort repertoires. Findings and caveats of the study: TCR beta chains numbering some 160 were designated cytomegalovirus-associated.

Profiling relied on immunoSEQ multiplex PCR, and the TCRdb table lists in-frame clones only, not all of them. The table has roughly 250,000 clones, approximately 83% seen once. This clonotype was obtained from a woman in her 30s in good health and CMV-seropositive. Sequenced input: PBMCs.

CDR3 nucleotides: TGCGCCAGCAACAGACAGGGCTACGAGCAGTACTTC. Amino acid sequence: CASNRQGYEQYF. The rearrangement uses TRBV10-2 and TRBJ2-7; 7 bases align to TRBD1. CDR1 is WSHSY, CDR2 SAAADI, per germline. Germline trimming cut 7 bases from V and 3 bases from J; bases unmatched to any gene: 3. The CDR3 covers 12 residues.